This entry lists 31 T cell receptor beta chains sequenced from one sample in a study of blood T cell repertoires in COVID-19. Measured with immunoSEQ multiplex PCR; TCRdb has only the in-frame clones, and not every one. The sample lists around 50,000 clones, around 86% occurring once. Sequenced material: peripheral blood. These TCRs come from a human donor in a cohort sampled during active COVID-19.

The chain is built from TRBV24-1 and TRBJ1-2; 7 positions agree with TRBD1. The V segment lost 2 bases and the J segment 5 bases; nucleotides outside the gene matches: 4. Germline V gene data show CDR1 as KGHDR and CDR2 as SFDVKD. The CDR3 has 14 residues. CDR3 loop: CATSDSRQGYGYTF. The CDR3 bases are TGTGCCACCAGTGATTCTCGACAGGGTTATGGCTACACCTTC.

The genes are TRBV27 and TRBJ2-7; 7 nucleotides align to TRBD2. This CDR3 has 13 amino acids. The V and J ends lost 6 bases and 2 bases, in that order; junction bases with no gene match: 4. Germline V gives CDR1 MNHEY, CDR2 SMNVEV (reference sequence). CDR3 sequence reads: CASRGTIPYEQYF. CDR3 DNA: TGTGCCAGCAGGGGGACTATCCCCTACGAGCAGTACTTC.

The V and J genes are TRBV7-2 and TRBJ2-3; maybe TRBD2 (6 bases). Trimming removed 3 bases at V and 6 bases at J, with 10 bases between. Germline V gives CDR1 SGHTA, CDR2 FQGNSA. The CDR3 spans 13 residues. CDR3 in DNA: TGTGCCAGCAGCTTTGGGCGGGGTGATACGCAGTATTTT. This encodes CASSFGRGDTQYF.

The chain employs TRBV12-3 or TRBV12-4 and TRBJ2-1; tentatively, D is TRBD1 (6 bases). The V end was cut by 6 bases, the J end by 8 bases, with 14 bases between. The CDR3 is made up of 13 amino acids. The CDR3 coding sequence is TGTGCCAGCAGCCTCGGTGGGGGCGATGAGCAGTTCTTC. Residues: CASSLGGGDEQFF.

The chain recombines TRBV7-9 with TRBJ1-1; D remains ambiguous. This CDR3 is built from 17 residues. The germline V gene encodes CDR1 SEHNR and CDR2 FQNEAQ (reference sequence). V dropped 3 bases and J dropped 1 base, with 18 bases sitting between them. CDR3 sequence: CASSFPHSNRGNTEAFF. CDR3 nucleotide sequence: TGTGCCAGCAGCTTTCCTCATTCAAACCGGGGGAACACTGAAGCTTTCTTT.

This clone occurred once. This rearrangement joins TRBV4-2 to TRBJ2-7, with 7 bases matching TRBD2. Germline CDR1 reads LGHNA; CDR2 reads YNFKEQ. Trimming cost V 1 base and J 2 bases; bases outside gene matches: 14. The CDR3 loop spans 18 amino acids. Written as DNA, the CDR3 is TGTGCCAGCAGCCAAGTGCCCGCAGCGGGGACCCGAACCTACGAGCAGTACTTC. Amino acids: CASSQVPAAGTRTYEQYF.

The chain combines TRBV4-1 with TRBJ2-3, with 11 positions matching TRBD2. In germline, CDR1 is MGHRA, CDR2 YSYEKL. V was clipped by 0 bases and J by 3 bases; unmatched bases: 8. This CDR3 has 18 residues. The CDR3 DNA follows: TGCGCCAGCAGCCAAGATATACTAGCGGGAGTTGGTACAGATACGCAGTATTTT. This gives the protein CASSQDILAGVGTDTQYF.

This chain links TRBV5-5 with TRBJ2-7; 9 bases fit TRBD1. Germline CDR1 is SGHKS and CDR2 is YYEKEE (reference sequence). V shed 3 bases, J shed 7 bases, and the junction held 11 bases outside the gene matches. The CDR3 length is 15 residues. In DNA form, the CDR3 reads TGTGCCAGCAGCTGGGAAGGACAGGGGATATGGGAGCAGTACTTC. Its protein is CASSWEGQGIWEQYF.

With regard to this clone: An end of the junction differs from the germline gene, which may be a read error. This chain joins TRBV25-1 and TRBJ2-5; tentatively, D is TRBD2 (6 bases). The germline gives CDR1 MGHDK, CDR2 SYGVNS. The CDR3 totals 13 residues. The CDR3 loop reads CAGSGWPLETQYF. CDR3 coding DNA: TGTGCCGGCAGCGGGTGGCCTTTGGAGACCCAGTACTTC. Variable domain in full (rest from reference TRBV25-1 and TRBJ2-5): EADIYQTPRYLVIGTGKKITLECSQTMGHDKMYWYQQDPGMELHLIHYSYGVNSTEKGDLSSESTVSRIRTEHFPLTLESARPSHTSQYLCAGSGWPLETQYFGPGTRLLVL.

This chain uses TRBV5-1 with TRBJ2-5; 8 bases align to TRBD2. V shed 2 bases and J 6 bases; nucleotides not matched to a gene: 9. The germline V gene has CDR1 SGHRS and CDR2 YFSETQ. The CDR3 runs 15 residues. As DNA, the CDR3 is TGCGCCAGCAGCTTCGAGGCGGGGGGTTTTAAGACCCAGTACTTC. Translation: CASSFEAGGFKTQYF.

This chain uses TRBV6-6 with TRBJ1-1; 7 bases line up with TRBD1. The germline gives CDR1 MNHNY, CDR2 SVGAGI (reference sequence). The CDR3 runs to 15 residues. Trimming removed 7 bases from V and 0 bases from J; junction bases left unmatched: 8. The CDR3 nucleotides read TGTGCCAGCACCCGAACGGGACAGATGAACACTGAAGCTTTCTTT. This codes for CASTRTGQMNTEAFF.

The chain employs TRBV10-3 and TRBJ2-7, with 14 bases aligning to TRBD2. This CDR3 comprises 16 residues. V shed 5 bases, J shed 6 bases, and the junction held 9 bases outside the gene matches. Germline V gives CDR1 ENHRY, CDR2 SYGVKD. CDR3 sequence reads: CAISLTGTSGSPEQYF. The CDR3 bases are TGTGCCATCAGTTTAACCGGGACTAGCGGGAGTCCCGAGCAGTACTTC.

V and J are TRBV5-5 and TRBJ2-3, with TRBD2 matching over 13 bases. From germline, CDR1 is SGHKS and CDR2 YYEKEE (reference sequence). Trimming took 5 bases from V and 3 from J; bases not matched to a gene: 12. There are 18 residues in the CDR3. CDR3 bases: TGTGCCAGCAGTTTTCGGGGTTCGGGACTAGCGGGGACAGATACGCAGTATTTT. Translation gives CASSFRGSGLAGTDTQYF.

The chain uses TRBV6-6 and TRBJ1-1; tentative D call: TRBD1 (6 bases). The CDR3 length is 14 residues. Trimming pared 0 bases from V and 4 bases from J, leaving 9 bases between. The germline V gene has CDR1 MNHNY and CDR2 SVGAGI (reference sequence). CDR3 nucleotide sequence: TGTGCCAGCAGTTACTCGTTCAGGGGCACTGAAGCTTTCTTT. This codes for CASSYSFRGTEAFF.

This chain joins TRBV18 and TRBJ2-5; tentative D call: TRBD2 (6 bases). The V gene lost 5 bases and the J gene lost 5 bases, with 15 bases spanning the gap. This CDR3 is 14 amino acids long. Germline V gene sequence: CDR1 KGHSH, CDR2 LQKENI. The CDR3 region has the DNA TGTGCCAGCTCAACCTCCGTTCGGGGGGAGACCCAGTACTTC. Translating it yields CASSTSVRGETQYF.

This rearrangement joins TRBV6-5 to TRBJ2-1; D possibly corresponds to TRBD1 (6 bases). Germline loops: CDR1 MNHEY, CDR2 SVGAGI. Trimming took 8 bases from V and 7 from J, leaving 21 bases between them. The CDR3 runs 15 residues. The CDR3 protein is CASGRTGSTTNEQFF. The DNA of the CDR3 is TGTGCCAGCGGACGCACAGGGTCTACGACAAATGAGCAGTTCTTC.

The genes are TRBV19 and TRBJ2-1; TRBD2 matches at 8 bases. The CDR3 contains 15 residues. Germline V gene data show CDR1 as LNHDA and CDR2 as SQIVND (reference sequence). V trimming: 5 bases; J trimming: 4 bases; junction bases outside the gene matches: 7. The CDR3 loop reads CASSAVQRGYNEQFF. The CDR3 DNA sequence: TGTGCCAGTAGTGCAGTCCAGCGGGGGTACAATGAGCAGTTCTTC.

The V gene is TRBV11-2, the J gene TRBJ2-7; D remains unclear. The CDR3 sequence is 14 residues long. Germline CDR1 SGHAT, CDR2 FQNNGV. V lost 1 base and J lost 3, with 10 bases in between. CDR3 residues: CASSLGSGYYEQYF. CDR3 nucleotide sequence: TGTGCCAGCAGCTTAGGTTCAGGATACTACGAGCAGTACTTC. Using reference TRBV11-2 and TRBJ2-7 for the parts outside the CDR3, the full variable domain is EAGVAQSPRYKIIEKRQSVAFWCNPISGHATLYWYQQILGQGPKLLIQFQNNGVVDDSQLPKDRFSAERLKGVDSTLKIQPAKLEDSAVYLCASSLGSGYYEQYFGPGTRLTVT.

CDR3: CASRGPPIGPQHF. The CDR3, as DNA: TGTGCCAGCAGGGGGCCACCTATTGGGCCCCAGCATTTT. The chain employs TRBV2 and TRBJ1-5; TRBD1 is a possible D gene (5 bases). CDR1 is SNHLY, CDR2 FYNNEI, per germline. Trimming left V 6 bases short and J 9 bases short, with 15 bases between. The CDR3 consists of 13 residues.

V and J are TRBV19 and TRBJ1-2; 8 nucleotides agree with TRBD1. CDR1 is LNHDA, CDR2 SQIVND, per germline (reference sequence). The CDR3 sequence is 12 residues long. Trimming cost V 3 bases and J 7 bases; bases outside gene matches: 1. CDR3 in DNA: TGTGCCAGTAGTATGACAGGGGTTGGCTACACCTTC. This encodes CASSMTGVGYTF.

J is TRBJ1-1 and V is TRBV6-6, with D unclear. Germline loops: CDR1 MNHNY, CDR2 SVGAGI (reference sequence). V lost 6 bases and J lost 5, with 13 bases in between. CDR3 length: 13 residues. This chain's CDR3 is CASSTRSGTEAFF. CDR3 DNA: TGTGCCAGCAGCACCAGGTCCGGTACTGAAGCTTTCTTT.

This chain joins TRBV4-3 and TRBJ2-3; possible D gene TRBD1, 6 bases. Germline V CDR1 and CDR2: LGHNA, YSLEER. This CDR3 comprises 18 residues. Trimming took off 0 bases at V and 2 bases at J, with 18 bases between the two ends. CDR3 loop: CASSQDRTNRASTDTQYF. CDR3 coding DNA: TGCGCCAGCAGCCAAGACAGGACCAACAGGGCCTCCACAGATACGCAGTATTTT.

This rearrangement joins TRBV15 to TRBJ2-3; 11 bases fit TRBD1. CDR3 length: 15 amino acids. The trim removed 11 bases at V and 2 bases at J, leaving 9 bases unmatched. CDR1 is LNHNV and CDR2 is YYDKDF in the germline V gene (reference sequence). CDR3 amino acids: CAATSDRGLTDTQYF. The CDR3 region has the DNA TGTGCCGCGACTTCGGACAGGGGGCTCACAGATACGCAGTATTTT.

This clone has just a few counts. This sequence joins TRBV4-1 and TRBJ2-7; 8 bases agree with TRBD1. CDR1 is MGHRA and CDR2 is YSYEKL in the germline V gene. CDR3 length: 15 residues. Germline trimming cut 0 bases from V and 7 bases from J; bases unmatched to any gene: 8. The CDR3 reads CASSQEGTGIREQYF. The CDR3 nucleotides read TGCGCCAGCAGCCAAGAAGGGACAGGAATACGGGAGCAGTACTTC.

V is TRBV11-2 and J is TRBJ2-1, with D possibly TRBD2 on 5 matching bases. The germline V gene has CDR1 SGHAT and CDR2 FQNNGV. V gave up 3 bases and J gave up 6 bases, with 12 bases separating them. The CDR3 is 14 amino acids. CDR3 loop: CASSFGSGPNEQFF. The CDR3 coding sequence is TGTGCCAGCAGCTTTGGCAGCGGCCCCAATGAGCAGTTCTTC.

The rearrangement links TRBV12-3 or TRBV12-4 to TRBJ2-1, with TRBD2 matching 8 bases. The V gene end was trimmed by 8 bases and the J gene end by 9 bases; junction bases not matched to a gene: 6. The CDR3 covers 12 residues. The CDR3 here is CASRRGGTEQFF. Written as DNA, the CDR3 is TGTGCCAGCCGCCGGGGGGGCACTGAGCAGTTCTTC.

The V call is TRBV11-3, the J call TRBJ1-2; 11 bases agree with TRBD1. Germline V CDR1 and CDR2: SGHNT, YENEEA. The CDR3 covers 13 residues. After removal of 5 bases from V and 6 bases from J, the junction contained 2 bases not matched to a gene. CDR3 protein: CASSADRGHGYTF. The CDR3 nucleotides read TGTGCCAGCAGCGCGGACAGGGGGCATGGCTACACCTTC.

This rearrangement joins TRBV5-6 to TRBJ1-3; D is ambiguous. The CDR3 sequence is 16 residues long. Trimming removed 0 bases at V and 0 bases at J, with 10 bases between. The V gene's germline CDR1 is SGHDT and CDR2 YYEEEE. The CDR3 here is CASSLVGEYSGNTIYF. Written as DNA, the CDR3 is TGTGCCAGCAGCTTGGTTGGAGAATACTCTGGAAACACCATATATTTT.

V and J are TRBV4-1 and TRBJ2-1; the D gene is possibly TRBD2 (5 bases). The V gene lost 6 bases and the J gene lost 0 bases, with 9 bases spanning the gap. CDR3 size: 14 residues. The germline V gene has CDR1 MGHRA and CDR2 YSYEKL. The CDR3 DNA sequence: TGCGCCAGCAGGAGGGAGTTCTCCTACAATGAGCAGTTCTTC. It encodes CASRREFSYNEQFF.

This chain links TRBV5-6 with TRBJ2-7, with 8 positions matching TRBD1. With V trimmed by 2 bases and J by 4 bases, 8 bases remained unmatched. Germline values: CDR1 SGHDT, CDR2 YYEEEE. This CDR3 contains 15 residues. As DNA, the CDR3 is TGTGCCAGCAGCTTAATTTATCAGGGGGCTTACGAGCAGTACTTC. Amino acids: CASSLIYQGAYEQYF.

The CDR3 region has the DNA TGTGCCAGCAGTTTAAGACAGATGAACACCGGGGAGCTGTTTTTT. It is translated as CASSLRQMNTGELFF. This chain links TRBV27 with TRBJ2-2; weak D call: TRBD1 (5 bases). Germline V gene lookup returns CDR1 MNHEY and CDR2 SMNVEV (reference sequence). The CDR3 loop spans 15 amino acids. V lost 2 bases and J 1 base, leaving 8 bases between the germline ends.